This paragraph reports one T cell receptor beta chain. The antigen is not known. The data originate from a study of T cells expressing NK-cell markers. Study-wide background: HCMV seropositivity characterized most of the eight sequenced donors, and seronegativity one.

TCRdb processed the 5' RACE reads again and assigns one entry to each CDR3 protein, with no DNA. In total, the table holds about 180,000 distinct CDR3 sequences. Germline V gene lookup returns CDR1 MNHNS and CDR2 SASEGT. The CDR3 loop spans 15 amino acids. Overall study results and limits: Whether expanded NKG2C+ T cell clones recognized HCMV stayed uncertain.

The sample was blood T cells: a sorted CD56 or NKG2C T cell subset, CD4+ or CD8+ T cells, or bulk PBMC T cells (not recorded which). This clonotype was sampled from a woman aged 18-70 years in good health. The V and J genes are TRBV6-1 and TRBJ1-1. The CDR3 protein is CASSEGGAMNTEAFF.